This T cell receptor (beta chain) was recorded in a study of CD8+CD57+ T cells in acquired aplastic anemia (dated by TCRdb to 2016 to 2019). For the wider study: DNA extracted from sorted CD4+ and CD8+ cells had a mean of roughly 3.4 ug, with a range of roughly 0.17 to 27.4 ug. CD8+CD57+ expansion was defined as a frequency above the mean frequency observed in healthy subjects.

TCR beta VDJ combination and CDR3 sequence profiling used genomic DNA as the template. An Illumina HiSeq 2000 was used for TCR repertoire sequencing. As for the original processing: TRBV/TRBJ rearrangement plots, CDR3 size and DJ length profiles, and Simpson's diversity index were used to evaluate the repertoires. The most abundant DNA sequence in the deep sequencing data was taken as the immunodominant clone. CDR3 amino acid sequences were screened for sharing across subjects and compared with published repertoires and the VDJdb database. TCRdb reprocessing: public reads trimmed at Q25 with fastp, clones called with MiXCR, in-frame beta chains kept. Here each entry gathers all rows of one CDR3 protein and keeps the most common genes and DNA. Here the V and J calls rest on TCRdb's processing, not on the authors' analysis. The sample includes 260,000 or so distinct CDR3 sequences, with about 80% observed a single time. In total, the top ten clones hold 35% to 50% of the sample.

This clonotype was observed once. The antigen it recognizes is unknown. The junction differs from germline at one of its ends, possibly a read error. General findings and caveats noted by the study authors: Although 25 to 30 CD8+ CDR3 sequences were shared by patients and controls, these sequences appeared highly expressed in patients and within the immunodominant clones of patients. CD8+ Simpson's diversity did not differ significantly between patients and healthy controls (P=0.060).

The patients picked for sequencing were ones in whom flow cytometry had shown an expansion of CD8+CD57+ cells. Every patient had a diagnosis of severe acquired aplastic anemia based on International Study of Aplastic Anemia and Agranulocytosis and Camitta criteria. No patient had received any therapy when blood was sampled. TCR repertoires of sorted CD4+ and CD8+ blood T cells from severe aplastic anemia patients and healthy subjects were deep-sequenced in the study. Patients were enrolled under clinicaltrials.gov protocols 00001620, 01623167, 00001397, 00071045, 00081523 and 00961064 in the USA. Ficoll-Paque density gradient centrifugation was used to isolate peripheral blood mononuclear cells. Before DNA extraction, CD4+ and CD8+ T cells were sorted with FACS or magnetic beads. From the germline V gene, CDR1 is MGHRA and CDR2 is YSYEKL. The CDR3 numbers 14 residues from cysteine through phenylalanine. Just the 42-base CDR3 DNA is kept, in frame starting at base 1.

The sequence derives from a human donor with aplastic anemia. The chain was built from TRBV4-1 and TRBJ1-6; the D gene is perhaps TRBD1, from 5 matching bases. What was sequenced was sorted CD4+, CD8+, or CD8+CD57+ T cells (not recorded which) from PBMCs. The DNA sequence is given as TGTGCCAGCAGCTTGGGGACGGGGGTTTCACCCCTCCACTTT. Translated, this is CASSLGTGVSPLHF.